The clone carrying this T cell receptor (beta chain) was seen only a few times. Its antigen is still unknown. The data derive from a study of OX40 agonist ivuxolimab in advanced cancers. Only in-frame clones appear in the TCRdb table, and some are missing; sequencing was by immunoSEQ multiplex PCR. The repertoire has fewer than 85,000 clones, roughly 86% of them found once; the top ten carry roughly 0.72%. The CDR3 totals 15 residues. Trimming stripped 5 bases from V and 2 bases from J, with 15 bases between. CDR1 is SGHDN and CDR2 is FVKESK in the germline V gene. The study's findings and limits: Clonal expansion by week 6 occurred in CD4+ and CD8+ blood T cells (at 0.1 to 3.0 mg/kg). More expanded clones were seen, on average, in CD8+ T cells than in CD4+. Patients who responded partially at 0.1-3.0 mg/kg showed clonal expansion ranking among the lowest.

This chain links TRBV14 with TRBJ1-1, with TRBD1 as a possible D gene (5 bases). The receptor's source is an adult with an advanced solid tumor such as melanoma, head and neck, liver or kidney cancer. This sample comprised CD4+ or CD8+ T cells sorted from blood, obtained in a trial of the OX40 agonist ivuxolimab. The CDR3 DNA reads TGTGCCAGCAGCACTTGGGGTGGGACCAACACTGAAGCTTTCTTT. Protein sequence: CASSTWGGTNTEAFF.